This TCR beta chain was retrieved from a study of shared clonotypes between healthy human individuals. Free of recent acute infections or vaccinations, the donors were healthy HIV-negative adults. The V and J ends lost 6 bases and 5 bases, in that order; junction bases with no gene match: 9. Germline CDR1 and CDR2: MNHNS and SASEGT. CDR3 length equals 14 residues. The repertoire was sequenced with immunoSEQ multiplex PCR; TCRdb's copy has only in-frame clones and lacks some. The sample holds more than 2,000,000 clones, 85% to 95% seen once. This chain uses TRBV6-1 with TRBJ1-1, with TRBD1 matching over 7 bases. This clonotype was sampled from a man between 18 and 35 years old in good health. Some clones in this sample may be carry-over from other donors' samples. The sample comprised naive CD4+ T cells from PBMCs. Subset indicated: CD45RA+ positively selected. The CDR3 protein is CASRRRGFLTEAFF. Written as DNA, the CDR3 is TGTGCCAGCAGGCGCAGGGGGTTTCTAACTGAAGCTTTCTTT.